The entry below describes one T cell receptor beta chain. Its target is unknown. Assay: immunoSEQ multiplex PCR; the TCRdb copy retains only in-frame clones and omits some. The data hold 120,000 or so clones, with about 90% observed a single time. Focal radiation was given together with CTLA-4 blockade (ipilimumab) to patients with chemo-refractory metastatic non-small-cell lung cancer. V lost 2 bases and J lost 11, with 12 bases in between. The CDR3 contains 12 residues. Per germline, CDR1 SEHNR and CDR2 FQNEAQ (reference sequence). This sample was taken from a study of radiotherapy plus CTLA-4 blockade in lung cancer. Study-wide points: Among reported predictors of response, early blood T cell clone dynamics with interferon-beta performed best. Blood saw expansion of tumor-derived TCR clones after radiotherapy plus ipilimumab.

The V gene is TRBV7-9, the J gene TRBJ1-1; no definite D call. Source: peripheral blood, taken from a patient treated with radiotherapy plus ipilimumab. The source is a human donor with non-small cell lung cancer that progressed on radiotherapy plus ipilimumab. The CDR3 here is CASSLINGGAFF. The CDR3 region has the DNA TGTGCCAGCAGCTTAATCAACGGCGGGGCTTTCTTT.